The 8 T cell receptor beta chains below all came from one sample that was sequenced in a study of cytomegalovirus exposure and HLA in healthy donors. The repertoire was sequenced with immunoSEQ multiplex PCR; TCRdb's copy has only in-frame clones and lacks some. This sample has some 140,000 clones, with 84% found just once. Sequencing used PBMCs. These receptors originate from a woman aged 25 to 45 in good health and CMV-seronegative.

The chain recombines TRBV5-4 with TRBJ2-5; 9 bases align to TRBD1. J gave up 5 bases and V 4 bases, and 6 bases lay outside the gene matches. Germline values: CDR1 SGHNT, CDR2 YYREEE (reference sequence). The CDR3 is made up of 14 amino acids. The CDR3 DNA reads TGTGCCAGCAGCCTCTCCGGGACAGGGGAGACCCAGTACTTC. This sequence encodes CASSLSGTGETQYF.

The J gene is TRBJ2-1, the V gene TRBV28; 8 bases are shared with TRBD2. Germline CDR1 reads MDHEN; CDR2 reads SYDVKM. Trimming cost V 6 bases and J 1 base; bases outside gene matches: 11. The CDR3 runs 17 residues. CDR3 sequence (DNA): TGTGCCAGCAGCCGACGGGGGGGCCGGAGGTCCTACAATGAGCAGTTCTTC. Its translation is CASSRRGGRRSYNEQFF.

The V call is TRBV18, the J call TRBJ1-1; TRBD1 aligns across 11 bases. The CDR3 covers 14 residues. J lost 3 bases, V lost 6 bases, and 3 bases had no gene match. Germline values: CDR1 KGHSH, CDR2 LQKENI. As DNA, the CDR3 is TGTGCCAGCTCCGGACAGGGGGCAGACACTGAAGCTTTCTTT. Translating gives CASSGQGADTEAFF.

The chain links TRBV7-9 to TRBJ1-1, with D possibly TRBD1 on 6 matching bases. Germline V gene lookup returns CDR1 SEHNR and CDR2 FQNEAQ (reference sequence). The ends were cut back, 1 base at V and 8 bases at J, with 8 bases in the middle. CDR3 length equals 12 residues. CDR3 sequence: CASSLGQAEAFF. CDR3 coding DNA: TGTGCCAGCAGCTTAGGACAGGCCGAAGCTTTCTTT.

The rearrangement joins TRBV7-9 to TRBJ1-2; D perhaps matches TRBD1 (5 bases). Germline CDR1 reads SEHNR; CDR2 reads FQNEAQ (reference sequence). This CDR3 is built from 14 residues. Trimming pared 4 bases from V and 3 bases from J, leaving 12 bases between. The CDR3 is CASSSRASDYGYTF. In nucleotides, the CDR3 is TGTGCCAGCAGCTCCAGGGCTTCTGACTATGGCTACACCTTC. Filled out from reference TRBV7-9 and TRBJ1-2, the complete variable domain reads DTGVSQNPRHKITKRGQNVTFRCDPISEHNRLYWYRQTLGQGPEFLTYFQNEAQLEKSRLLSDRFSAERPKGSFSTLEIQRTEQGDSAMYLCASSSRASDYGYTFGSGTRLTVV.

The rearrangement links TRBV28 to TRBJ2-3; 7 bases are a match to TRBD1. CDR3 size: 15 residues. The J segment lost 7 bases and the V segment lost 5 bases, leaving 12 bases of the junction unmatched. Per the germline V gene, CDR1 is MDHEN and CDR2 is SYDVKM. The CDR3 protein is CASSERNRGQNTQYF. CDR3 coding DNA: TGTGCCAGCAGTGAGAGGAACAGGGGTCAAAATACGCAGTATTTT.

The chain joins TRBV2 to TRBJ2-7; tentatively, D is TRBD2 (6 bases). V gave up 4 bases and J gave up 9 bases, with 13 bases separating them. The CDR3 totals 12 residues. The germline V gene has CDR1 SNHLY and CDR2 FYNNEI. This chain's CDR3 is CASSGGAEGQYF. CDR3 bases: TGTGCCAGCAGTGGAGGGGCGGAGGGGCAGTACTTC.

The gene calls are TRBV9 and TRBJ1-4; D call uncertain. CDR3 length: 15 amino acids. V lost 2 bases, J lost 3 bases, and 11 bases lay in between. Germline CDR1 reads SGDLS; CDR2 reads YYNGEE. The CDR3, as DNA: TGTGCCAGCAGCGTGAGACCTGGAGCTAATGAAAAACTGTTTTTT. Residues: CASSVRPGANEKLFF.